The 17 T cell receptor beta chains given below trace back to one sample, sequenced in a study of T-cell reconstitution after alpha-beta-depleted transplantation in children. Preparation of the TCRbeta library involved a method that used unique molecular identifiers. TCRdb reprocessed the PCR reads via MiXCR and lists one record per CDR3 protein. The data hold about 540,000 distinct CDR3 sequences, with roughly 18% observed a single time. Sequenced material: PBMCs from the stem cell graft donor, taken from the stem cell graft. Receptors originate from a human donor who donated a stem cell graft to a child with acute lymphoblastic leukemia.

This clonotype was counted a few times. J is TRBJ1-1 and V is TRBV5-1; 7 bases are a match to TRBD1. This CDR3 is 14 amino acids long. The germline gives CDR1 SGHRS, CDR2 YFSETQ. Germline trimming cut 4 bases from V and 0 bases from J; bases unmatched to any gene: 3. The CDR3 reads CASSGTVMNTEAFF. DNA of the CDR3: TGCGCCAGCAGCGGGACAGTCATGAACACTGAAGCTTTCTTT.

A few counts support this clonotype. The chain employs TRBV29-1 and TRBJ2-3; 10 bases agree with TRBD2. Germline CDR1 and CDR2: SQVTM and ANQGSEA. The CDR3 covers 15 residues. J was trimmed by 3 bases and V by 6 bases; bases with no gene match: 9. The CDR3 region is CSVGPIAGGTDTQYF. CDR3 nucleotides: TGCAGCGTAGGCCCGATAGCGGGAGGAACAGATACGCAGTATTTT.

The CDR3 DNA reads as TGCAGTGCACGTTTGAGGCTAGCGGGAGTGAGGGACTACGAGCAGTACTTC. Translated, it gives CSARLRLAGVRDYEQYF. This sequence joins TRBV20-1 and TRBJ2-7, with 10 bases lining up with TRBD2. The CDR3 spans 17 residues. CDR1 and CDR2 from the germline V gene are DFQATT and SNEGSKA (reference sequence). V was clipped by 6 bases and J by 3 bases; unmatched bases: 17.

A word on this clonotype: The junction does not match germline at one end; this may be a read error. The chain uses TRBV5-1 and TRBJ1-1; D ambiguous. Germline CDR1 and CDR2: SGHRS and YFSETQ. CDR3 length equals 12 residues. The CDR3 loop is CASPTGSTEAFF. As DNA, the CDR3 is TGCGCCAGCCCAACGGGGTCCACTGAAGCTTTCTTC.

The chain employs TRBV27 and TRBJ1-5, with 7 bases that match TRBD1. Germline V gene lookup returns CDR1 MNHEY and CDR2 SMNVEV (reference sequence). V shed 1 base, J shed 9 bases, and the junction held 6 bases outside the gene matches. The CDR3 is 14 residues long. CDR3 DNA sequence: TGTGCCAGCAGTTTATATGCAGGGGGATGGCCCCAGCATTTT. Translation: CASSLYAGGWPQHF.

Many counts were recorded for this clonotype. The gene calls are TRBV6-1 and TRBJ2-2; D unresolved. V shed 4 bases and J shed 1 base, with 4 bases lying between them. Germline CDR1 is MNHNS and CDR2 is SASEGT. The CDR3 covers 13 residues. CDR3 residues: CASSGVNTGELFF. Here the CDR3 DNA reads TGTGCCAGCAGTGGCGTGAACACCGGGGAGCTGTTTTTT.

The rearrangement links TRBV5-1 to TRBJ2-7, with D possibly matching TRBD2 (6 bases). Trimming removed 4 bases from V and 4 bases from J, with 12 bases in between. Germline V gene lookup returns CDR1 SGHRS and CDR2 YFSETQ. The CDR3 is 13 residues long. The CDR3 DNA reads as TGCGCCAGCAGCCCGGAGGGATTTTACGAGCAGTACTTC. It translates to CASSPEGFYEQYF.

This clonotype has more than one count but fewer than ten. This chain joins TRBV5-6 and TRBJ1-3, with D unclear. V lost 4 bases and J 2 bases, leaving 16 bases between the germline ends. From germline, CDR1 is SGHDT and CDR2 YYEEEE. This CDR3 is 16 amino acids long. CDR3 DNA sequence: TGTGCCAGCAGCATGGGGATGGAGACTACTGGAAACACCATATATTTT. Protein product: CASSMGMETTGNTIYF.

This clonotype was detected a few times. The chain carries TRBV27 and TRBJ2-7, with 8 bases fitting TRBD2. The J segment lost 2 bases and the V segment lost 2 bases, leaving 2 bases of the junction unmatched. Per germline, CDR1 MNHEY and CDR2 SMNVEV (reference sequence). This CDR3 comprises 14 residues. CDR3 DNA sequence: TGTGCCAGCAGTTTACTCGGGGGGGCCTACGAGCAGTACTTC. Its translation: CASSLLGGAYEQYF.

This clonotype came up a few times. The chain links TRBV29-1 to TRBJ1-1; a possible D gene is TRBD1 (5 bases). Germline CDR1 and CDR2: SQVTM and ANQGSEA. Trimming took 4 bases from V and 4 from J, leaving 10 bases between them. The CDR3 is 12 amino acids. This chain's CDR3 is CSVAPGGTEAFF. For the CDR3, the DNA is TGCAGCGTTGCACCGGGGGGCACTGAAGCTTTCTTT.

This clonotype occurred a few times. This chain joins TRBV7-9 and TRBJ2-7, with D unclear. Germline assignment: CDR1 SEHNR and CDR2 FQNEAQ (reference sequence). The CDR3 is 14 amino acids. Trimming removed 6 bases at V and 2 bases at J, with 14 bases between. The DNA of the CDR3 is TGTGCCAGCAGTATGGAACTACAAGCCTACGAGCAGTACTTC. Translated, it gives CASSMELQAYEQYF.

DNA for the CDR3: TGTGCCAGCAGTGAAGGGGGCACTGAAGCTTTCTTT. Protein product: CASSEGGTEAFF. This chain uses TRBV6-1 with TRBJ1-1, with D uncertain. Trimming took 1 base from V and 4 from J, leaving 4 bases between them. In germline, CDR1 is MNHNS, CDR2 SASEGT. The length of the CDR3 is 12 residues.

The chain links TRBV9 to TRBJ1-1; D might be TRBD1 (5 bases). This CDR3 region has 13 residues. The germline gives CDR1 SGDLS, CDR2 YYNGEE. Between the trimmed V and J ends, which lost 5 bases and 6 bases, there was a span of 14 bases. The CDR3 region is CASSGVGGSEAFF. CDR3 DNA: TGTGCCAGCAGTGGGGTTGGGGGGTCTGAAGCTTTCTTT. Variable domain in full (rest from reference TRBV9 and TRBJ1-1): DSGVTQTPKHLITATGQRVTLRCSPRSGDLSVYWYQQSLDQGLQFLIQYYNGEERAKGNILERFSAQQFPDLHSELNLSSLELGDSALYFCASSGVGGSEAFFGQGTRLTVV.

This clonotype was detected a few times. DNA for the CDR3: TGCGCCAGCAGCCAGGACGGAGTACTCTCTGGAAACACCATATATTTT. Residues: CASSQDGVLSGNTIYF. The V call is TRBV5-1, the J call TRBJ1-3; D not certain. This CDR3 is 16 amino acids long. Germline V gene lookup returns CDR1 SGHRS and CDR2 YFSETQ. V lost 4 bases to trimming and J lost 0 bases, with 14 bases between them.

This clonotype was seen a single time. No conserved phenylalanine or tryptophan is present at the end of the CDR3, so a read error is the likely explanation. V and J are TRBV4-2 and TRBJ2-1, with 8 positions matching TRBD2. The CDR3 covers 13 residues. Trimming cost V 4 bases and J 8 bases; bases outside gene matches: 4. Germline CDR1 LGHNA, CDR2 YNFKEQ. CDR3 bases: TGTGCCAGCAGCCCAGCGGGAGCGTATGAGCAGTTCTTG. It codes for CASSPAGAYEQFL.

The rearrangement links TRBV30 to TRBJ1-2; 10 bases fit TRBD1. Germline CDR1 and CDR2: GTSNPN and SVGIG (reference sequence). V shed 7 bases and J 2 bases; nucleotides not matched to a gene: 13. The CDR3 runs to 16 residues. The CDR3 region is CAYAYGTGDLNYGYTF. CDR3 DNA sequence: TGTGCCTACGCATACGGGACAGGGGATCTCAACTATGGCTACACCTTC.

The rearrangement uses TRBV10-3 and TRBJ1-1; no definite D call. Germline CDR1 and CDR2: ENHRY and SYGVKD. The V and J ends lost 7 bases and 4 bases respectively, with 16 bases between them. The CDR3 consists of 14 residues. CDR3 sequence: CAITPSGRVTEAFF. The CDR3 DNA reads TGTGCCATCACCCCCTCGGGTCGGGTCACTGAAGCTTTCTTT.